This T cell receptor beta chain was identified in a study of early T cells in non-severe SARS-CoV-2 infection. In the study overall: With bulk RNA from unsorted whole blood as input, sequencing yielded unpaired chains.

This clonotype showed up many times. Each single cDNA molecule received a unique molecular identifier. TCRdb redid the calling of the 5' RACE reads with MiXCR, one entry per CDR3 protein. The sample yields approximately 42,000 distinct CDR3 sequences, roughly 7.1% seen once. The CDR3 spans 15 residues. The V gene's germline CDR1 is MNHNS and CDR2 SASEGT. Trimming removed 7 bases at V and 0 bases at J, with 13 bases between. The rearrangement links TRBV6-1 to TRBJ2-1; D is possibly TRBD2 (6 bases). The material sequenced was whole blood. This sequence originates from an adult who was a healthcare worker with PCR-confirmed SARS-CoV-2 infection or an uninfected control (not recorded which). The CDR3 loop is CASTLAPSSYNEQFF. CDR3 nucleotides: TGTGCCAGCACCCTAGCGCCGAGCTCCTACAATGAGCAGTTCTTC.